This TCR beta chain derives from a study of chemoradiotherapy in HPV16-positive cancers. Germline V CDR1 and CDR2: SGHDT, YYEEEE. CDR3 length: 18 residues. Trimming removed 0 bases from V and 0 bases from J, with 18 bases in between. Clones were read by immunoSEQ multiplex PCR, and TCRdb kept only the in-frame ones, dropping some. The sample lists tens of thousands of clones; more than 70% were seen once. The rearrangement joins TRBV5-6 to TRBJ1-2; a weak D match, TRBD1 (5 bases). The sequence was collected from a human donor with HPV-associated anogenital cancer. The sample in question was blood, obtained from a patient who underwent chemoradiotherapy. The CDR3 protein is CASSLVQVRDVANYGYTF. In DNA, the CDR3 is TGTGCCAGCAGCTTGGTACAGGTTAGGGACGTGGCTAACTATGGCTACACCTTC.